Below, 26 T cell receptor beta chains from the same sample are listed, as sequenced in a study of blood T cell repertoires in COVID-19. This table comes from immunoSEQ multiplex PCR, and its TCRdb copy is limited to in-frame clones, with some not included. The data contain 100,000 to 150,000 clones, roughly 90% of them seen just once; the ten biggest clones take up approximately 8%. Sequencing was carried out using peripheral blood. The receptor source for this set is a middle-aged man with acute or convalescent COVID-19.

The chain is built from TRBV30 and TRBJ2-3, with 11 bases that match TRBD2. The CDR3 contains 14 residues. Germline lookup yields CDR1 GTSNPN and CDR2 SVGIG (reference sequence). The V segment lost 3 bases and the J segment 6 bases; nucleotides outside the gene matches: 5. CDR3 DNA sequence: TGTGCCTGGAGCGGTAGCGGGAGGGTGGATACGCAGTATTTT. Protein: CAWSGSGRVDTQYF.

This clone came up a few times. The genes are TRBV29-1 and TRBJ1-5; 7 nucleotides align to TRBD1. CDR1 and CDR2 from the germline V gene are SQVTM and ANQGSEA. The V gene end was trimmed by 5 bases and the J gene end by 4 bases; junction bases not matched to a gene: 5. The CDR3 is made up of 13 amino acids. This CDR3 reads CSVTTGRNQPQHF. In DNA, the CDR3 is TGCAGCGTTACGACAGGGAGGAATCAGCCCCAGCATTTT.

This clone came up once. CDR3 sequence: CASSLVTSPSGGYTF. DNA for the CDR3: TGTGCCAGCAGCTTAGTGACTTCTCCCTCGGGGGGCTACACCTTC. The rearrangement uses TRBV7-8 and TRBJ1-2, with D uncertain. Per germline, CDR1 SGHVS and CDR2 FQNEAQ. The CDR3 is 15 amino acids. Trimming took 1 base from V and 8 from J, leaving 17 bases between them. Looking up the rest from reference TRBV7-8 and TRBJ1-2 gives the full variable domain: GAGVSQSPRYKVAKRGQDVALRCDPISGHVSLFWYQQALGQGPEFLTYFQNEAQLDKSGLPSDRFFAERPEGSVSTLKIQRTQQEDSAVYLCASSLVTSPSGGYTFGSGTRLTVV.

The gene calls are TRBV6-4 and TRBJ1-2; TRBD1 aligns across 7 bases. This CDR3 contains 13 residues. CDR1 MRHNA and CDR2 SNTAGT come from the germline V gene. The V segment lost 6 bases and the J segment 6 bases; nucleotides outside the gene matches: 7. Here the CDR3 reads CASSEQGNDGYTF. In DNA form, the CDR3 reads TGTGCCAGCAGCGAACAGGGGAACGATGGCTACACCTTC.

The chain carries TRBV30 and TRBJ2-7; a possible D gene is TRBD2 (6 bases). The CDR3 sequence is 14 residues long. Germline lookup yields CDR1 GTSNPN and CDR2 SVGIG (reference sequence). V lost 2 bases and J lost 2, with 13 bases in between. The CDR3 loop reads CAWSTPGTPYEQYF. CDR3 nucleotides: TGTGCCTGGAGTACACCCGGGACTCCCTACGAGCAGTACTTC.

This chain's CDR3 is CASSRDSLNQPQHF. The CDR3 coding sequence is TGTGCCAGCAGTCGGGACAGCCTCAATCAGCCCCAGCATTTT. The rearrangement joins TRBV6-5 to TRBJ1-5; 7 bases fit TRBD1. Germline CDR1 and CDR2: MNHEY and SVGAGI. The CDR3 covers 14 residues. V lost 5 bases and J lost 3; bases outside the gene matches: 4.

The chain joins TRBV2 to TRBJ2-1; weak D call: TRBD1 (6 bases). Germline V gene lookup returns CDR1 SNHLY and CDR2 FYNNEI. Trimming removed 6 bases from V and 1 base from J, with 13 bases in between. The CDR3 contains 15 residues. The CDR3 sequence is CASRKRTESYNEQFF. In DNA, the CDR3 is TGTGCCAGCAGAAAGAGGACAGAGTCCTACAATGAGCAGTTCTTC.

The rearrangement links TRBV5-1 to TRBJ1-3, with unresolved D. Germline assignment: CDR1 SGHRS and CDR2 YFSETQ. V was trimmed by 0 bases and J by 3 bases, leaving 7 bases between them. CDR3 length: 14 residues. The DNA for the CDR3 is TGCGCCAGCAGCTTGGACAGCATTGGAAACACCATATATTTT. Residues: CASSLDSIGNTIYF.

The chain has TRBV3-1 (or the pseudogene TRBV3-2) and TRBJ2-3; 7 positions agree with TRBD2. The junction had 9 bases not matched to a gene; V was cut back by 6 bases and J by 3 bases. The CDR3 totals 15 residues. Germline V CDR1 and CDR2: LGHDT, YNNKEL (reference sequence). CDR3 region: CASSGAGVITDTQYF. The CDR3 DNA follows: TGTGCCAGCAGTGGGGCGGGAGTGATTACAGATACGCAGTATTTT.

This clone has only one observation. Here the CDR3 reads CASSPPGQGAYGYTF. CDR3 nucleotide sequence: TGTGCCAGTAGTCCCCCTGGACAGGGGGCCTATGGCTACACCTTC. V usage is TRBV19 and J usage is TRBJ1-2; 11 nucleotides agree with TRBD1. The CDR3 spans 15 residues. The V gene's germline CDR1 is LNHDA and CDR2 SQIVND (reference sequence). J lost 4 bases, V lost 5 bases, and 6 bases had no gene match.

This chain connects TRBV30 to TRBJ2-7, with D possibly matching TRBD2 (6 bases). Germline loops: CDR1 GTSNPN, CDR2 SVGIG (reference sequence). The CDR3 has 14 amino acids. Trimming shortened V by 3 bases and J by 2 bases, and 14 bases separated the two germline ends. The CDR3: CAWRDRDLPYEQYF. DNA for the CDR3: TGTGCCTGGAGGGACCGGGACTTACCCTACGAGCAGTACTTC.

The rearrangement joins TRBV5-1 to TRBJ1-2, with 7 bases lining up with TRBD1. Trimming removed 4 bases from V and 8 bases from J; junction bases left unmatched: 11. The CDR3 sequence is 14 residues long. Germline V gene lookup returns CDR1 SGHRS and CDR2 YFSETQ. CDR3 amino acids: CASSQHTGEEGYTF. DNA of the CDR3: TGCGCCAGCAGCCAACATACAGGGGAAGAAGGCTACACCTTC.

Here the CDR3 DNA reads TGCAGCGTTGAACGGGGAATGGGAAACACCATATATTTT. This encodes CSVERGMGNTIYF. This rearrangement joins TRBV29-1 to TRBJ1-3, with D hard to call. The CDR3 runs to 13 residues. V was trimmed by 2 bases and J by 4 bases, leaving 9 bases between them. Germline loops: CDR1 SQVTM, CDR2 ANQGSEA.

This clone showed up just once. The chain employs TRBV19 and TRBJ1-2; 9 nucleotides line up with TRBD1. The CDR3 contains 17 residues. Unmatched junction bases numbered 15, after V lost 2 bases and J lost 8 bases. Germline CDR1 and CDR2: LNHDA and SQIVND (reference sequence). CDR3 amino acids: CASSISGTGQGLSGYTF. CDR3 sequence (DNA): TGTGCCAGTAGTATATCCGGGACAGGGCAAGGTCTGAGCGGCTACACCTTC.

The chain combines TRBV30 with TRBJ1-6; TRBD1 might be the D (6 bases). V gave up 1 base and J gave up 10 bases, with 11 bases separating them. The CDR3 is 13 residues long. Per germline, CDR1 GTSNPN and CDR2 SVGIG (reference sequence). The chain's CDR3 is CAWSARQESPLHF. As DNA, the CDR3 is TGTGCCTGGAGTGCCCGACAGGAATCACCCCTCCACTTT.

The V gene is TRBV9, the J gene TRBJ1-1, with a weak D call TRBD1 (6 bases). Germline V lookup: CDR1 SGDLS, CDR2 YYNGEE. The CDR3 runs 15 residues. Deletions cut 7 bases from V and 0 bases from J, with 16 bases between. The CDR3 region has the DNA TGTGCCAGCGGGGAGTCGGGACATATGAACACTGAAGCTTTCTTT. Protein product: CASGESGHMNTEAFF.

On this clone itself: This specimen includes other DNA sequences encoding the same CDR3. This chain uses TRBV7-2 with TRBJ1-4; 7 nucleotides align to TRBD1. CDR3 length: 15 residues. The germline CDR1 and CDR2 sequences are SGHTA and FQGNSA. The junction had 3 bases not matched to a gene; V was cut back by 4 bases and J by 1 base. The CDR3: CASSSQGGTNEKLFF. The CDR3 region has the DNA TGTGCCAGCAGCTCGCAGGGGGGAACTAATGAAAAACTGTTTTTT.

V gene TRBV19 combines with J gene TRBJ2-7; 9 nucleotides line up with TRBD1. The CDR3 consists of 14 residues. V was clipped by 5 bases and J by 2 bases; unmatched bases: 4. Germline CDR1 and CDR2: LNHDA and SQIVND (reference sequence). In nucleotides, the CDR3 is TGTGCCAGTAGTGTGGGACAGGGAGCCTACGAGCAGTACTTC. Protein product: CASSVGQGAYEQYF.

This chain connects TRBV3-1 (or the pseudogene TRBV3-2) to TRBJ1-5; tentatively, D is TRBD1 (5 bases). The length of the CDR3 is 15 residues. CDR1 LGHDT and CDR2 YNNKEL come from the germline V gene (reference sequence). V was trimmed by 4 bases and J by 0 bases, leaving 10 bases between them. The CDR3 DNA reads as TGTGCCAGCAGCCCGGGACTTCATAGCAATCAGCCCCAGCATTTT. Residues: CASSPGLHSNQPQHF.

This chain connects TRBV4-1 to TRBJ2-5; 11 bases align to TRBD2. The CDR3 runs to 16 residues. Germline V lookup: CDR1 MGHRA, CDR2 YSYEKL. After removal of 2 bases from V and 0 bases from J, the junction contained 2 bases not matched to a gene. The CDR3 DNA is TGCGCCAGCAGCCAACAGACTAGCGGGAACCAAGAGACCCAGTACTTC. The encoded protein is CASSQQTSGNQETQYF.

The CDR3 nucleotides are TGTGCCAGCAGTGAAGCCGTCCGAGGAACGCAGTATTTT. Translation gives CASSEAVRGTQYF. The J gene is TRBJ2-3, the V gene TRBV6-1, with no clear D. V lost 0 bases and J lost 9, with 10 bases in between. Germline lookup yields CDR1 MNHNS and CDR2 SASEGT. The CDR3 is 13 residues long.

The chain is built from TRBV28 and TRBJ2-1; 13 bases fit TRBD2. The CDR3 is made up of 16 amino acids. CDR1 is MDHEN and CDR2 is SYDVKM in the germline V gene. J gave up 9 bases and V 6 bases, and 11 bases lay outside the gene matches. DNA for the CDR3: TGTGCCAGCAGCCGATCCGGGACTAGCGGGGTCGGTGAGCAGTTCTTC. Translated: CASSRSGTSGVGEQFF. The variable domain in full, with the rest retrieved from reference TRBV28 and TRBJ2-1, is DVKVTQSSRYLVKRTGEKVFLECVQDMDHENMFWYRQDPGLGLRLIYFSYDVKMKEKGDIPEGYSVSREKKERFSLILESASTNQTSMYLCASSRSGTSGVGEQFFGPGTRLTVL.

The chain carries TRBV7-7 and TRBJ2-2, with no clear D. The CDR3 length is 16 residues. CDR1 is SSHAT, CDR2 FNYEAQ, per germline (reference sequence). Between the trimmed V and J ends, which lost 5 bases and 4 bases, there was a span of 17 bases. In nucleotides, the CDR3 is TGTGCCAGCAGCCCCTTCCGGGTCCCGGGCACCGGGGAGCTGTTTTTT. This codes for CASSPFRVPGTGELFF.

The chain couples TRBV2 to TRBJ1-1, with D maybe TRBD1 (5 bases). Germline V lookup: CDR1 SNHLY, CDR2 FYNNEI. CDR3 size: 15 residues. Trimming removed 2 bases from V and 6 bases from J, with 16 bases in between. The CDR3 sequence: CASSEFIGTYPEAFF. The DNA for the CDR3 is TGTGCCAGCAGTGAATTCATAGGGACTTACCCTGAAGCTTTCTTT.

With respect to this clone: This sample also contains other DNA sequences that code for the same CDR3. The rearrangement joins TRBV6-5 to TRBJ1-1, with 7 bases fitting TRBD1. J was trimmed by 0 bases and V by 6 bases; bases with no gene match: 4. The germline gives CDR1 MNHEY, CDR2 SVGAGI. There are 14 residues in the CDR3. DNA of the CDR3: TGTGCCAGCAGCCGAGGGGGCCTGAACACTGAAGCTTTCTTT. Translated: CASSRGGLNTEAFF.

J is TRBJ1-4 and V is TRBV23-1, with TRBD1 matching 7 bases. TRBV23-1 is labeled an ORF, and its function is uncertain. J gave up 7 bases and V 6 bases, and 8 bases lay outside the gene matches. This CDR3 comprises 14 residues. CDR3 in DNA: TGCGCCAGCAGGGAGACAGGGAGTAGTGAAAAACTGTTTTTT. As protein: CASRETGSSEKLFF.